The rows below give T cell receptor beta chains drawn from one sample of a study of CD8+CD57+ T cells in acquired aplastic anemia. TCRdb reprocessed the reads with MiXCR, giving one entry per CDR3 protein. The repertoire consists of about 150,000 distinct CDR3 sequences, with about 45% occurring once and the leading ten covering 3.2%. The sample consisted of sorted CD4+, CD8+, or CD8+CD57+ T cells (not recorded which) from PBMCs. The receptors stem from a human donor with aplastic anemia. Each CDR3 is given with its conserved first and last residue. Each record gives: CDR3 DNA, CDR3 protein, V gene, D gene, clone size, J gene. D genes are given only for firm matches. For some rows the clone size is stated as once, few or many, or as a class when expanded; others skip it.

CDR3 DNA: TGTGCCAGCAGCCTGAGGGGGGCAGGCAACCAGTATTTT
CDR3 protein: CASSLRGAGNQYF
V gene: TRBV3-1
D gene: NA
clone size: many
J gene: TRBJ2-3

CDR3 DNA: TGTGCCACCTCTCAGGGGGAGACGGGCTACACCTTC
CDR3 protein: CATSQGETGYTF
V gene: TRBV15
D gene: TRBD1
clone size: NA
J gene: TRBJ1-2

CDR3 DNA: TGCAGCGTTGAAGGGGGGCTGGAGAACGGCTACACCTTC
CDR3 protein: CSVEGGLENGYTF
V gene: TRBV29-1
D gene: NA
clone size: NA
J gene: TRBJ1-2

CDR3 DNA: TGTGCCAGCAGCCAAGAAAGCAGGGGTGGCTACACCTTC
CDR3 protein: CASSQESRGGYTF
V gene: TRBV3-1
D gene: NA
clone size: many
J gene: TRBJ1-2

CDR3 DNA: TGTGCCAGCAGTTACTCTTCCTCAGGGGCTGGAAACACCATATATTTT
CDR3 protein: CASSYSSSGAGNTIYF
V gene: TRBV2
D gene: NA
clone size: NA
J gene: TRBJ1-3

CDR3 DNA: TGTGCCAGCAGCCAAGTGTTAACAGGGGAACTGTTTTTT
CDR3 protein: CASSQVLTGELFF
V gene: TRBV3-1
D gene: TRBD1
clone size: many
J gene: TRBJ1-4

CDR3 DNA: TGTGCCAGCAGTTTAGATGCCATTAACAGGGGCAATCAGCCCCAGCATTTT
CDR3 protein: CASSLDAINRGNQPQHF
V gene: TRBV12-3/TRBV12-4
D gene: NA
clone size: few
J gene: TRBJ1-5

CDR3 DNA: TGTGCCACCAGCAGAGGGGGGCTAAGCACAGATACGCAGTATTTT
CDR3 protein: CATSRGGLSTDTQYF
V gene: TRBV15
D gene: NA
clone size: many
J gene: TRBJ2-3

CDR3 DNA: TGTGCCAGCAGCTTATTTCAAGGGGTAGGGAATGAGCAGTTCTTC
CDR3 protein: CASSLFQGVGNEQFF
V gene: TRBV7-3
D gene: NA
clone size: many
J gene: TRBJ2-1

CDR3 DNA: TGTGCCAGCAGTGACCCGCAAGCGAACACCGGGGAGCTGTTTTTT
CDR3 protein: CASSDPQANTGELFF
V gene: TRBV25-1
D gene: NA
clone size: few
J gene: TRBJ2-2

CDR3 DNA: TGTGCCAGCAGCGTACAGGGGGCGGTAAATGAAGCTTTCTTT
CDR3 protein: CASSVQGAVNEAFF
V gene: TRBV6-1
D gene: TRBD1
clone size: many
J gene: TRBJ1-1

CDR3 DNA: TGTGCCAGCAGTTTCAGAGGGAGGTCCGAGCAGTACTTC
CDR3 protein: CASSFRGRSEQYF
V gene: TRBV28
D gene: NA
clone size: NA
J gene: TRBJ2-7

CDR3 DNA: TGTGCCAGCTCCCTCGACAGCTATGGCTACACCTTC
CDR3 protein: CASSLDSYGYTF
V gene: TRBV6-2/TRBV6-3
D gene: NA
clone size: many
J gene: TRBJ1-2

CDR3 DNA: TGCAGTGCTAGTGCGGGGGAGGTCACCGGGGAGCTGTTTTTT
CDR3 protein: CSASAGEVTGELFF
V gene: TRBV20-1
D gene: TRBD2
clone size: many
J gene: TRBJ2-2

CDR3 DNA: TGTACCATCAGTGACGGCAGGGGGTTGGCAGGCTACACCTTC
CDR3 protein: CTISDGRGLAGYTF
V gene: TRBV10-3
D gene: TRBD1
clone size: NA
J gene: TRBJ1-2

CDR3 DNA: TGTGCCAGCAGCTTAGGGCTAGTGACCACAGATACGCAGTATTTT
CDR3 protein: CASSLGLVTTDTQYF
V gene: TRBV7-2
D gene: NA
clone size: many
J gene: TRBJ2-3

CDR3 DNA: TGTGCCAGTAGTGCACGGGAACGGTTCTATGGCTACACCTTT
CDR3 protein: CASSARERFYGYTF
V gene: TRBV19
D gene: NA
clone size: NA
J gene: TRBJ1-2

CDR3 DNA: TGTGCCACCGACAGACCCACAGGGAATCAGCCCCAGCATTTT
CDR3 protein: CATDRPTGNQPQHF
V gene: TRBV15
D gene: NA
clone size: NA
J gene: TRBJ1-5

CDR3 DNA: TGCAGCGTTGTTCTTGGCGGGACAGGGGTTGAAAAACTGTTTTTT
CDR3 protein: CSVVLGGTGVEKLFF
V gene: TRBV29-1
D gene: TRBD1
clone size: NA
J gene: TRBJ1-4

CDR3 DNA: TGTGCCAGCAGTGAAGAGGCGACTAGCGCCTACGAGCAGTACTTC
CDR3 protein: CASSEEATSAYEQYF
V gene: TRBV6-1
D gene: TRBD2
clone size: once
J gene: TRBJ2-7

CDR3 DNA: TGTGCCAGCAGCTTGGGGACAGGGGGCCCCTATGAGCAGTTCTTC
CDR3 protein: CASSLGTGGPYEQFF
V gene: TRBV5-4
D gene: TRBD1
clone size: few
J gene: TRBJ2-1

CDR3 DNA: TGCGCCAGCAGCTTGGAATTAGCCTACGAGCAGTACTTC
CDR3 protein: CASSLELAYEQYF
V gene: TRBV5-1
D gene: NA
clone size: many
J gene: TRBJ2-7

CDR3 DNA: TGTGCCAGTACGGCCACAGGGGGTAGTCTCTACAATGAGCAGTTCTTC
CDR3 protein: CASTATGGSLYNEQFF
V gene: TRBV19
D gene: TRBD1
clone size: NA
J gene: TRBJ2-1

CDR3 DNA: TGTGCCAGCCGCCAAGAAGGGACAGGGCAGAACACTGAAGCTTTCTTT
CDR3 protein: CASRQEGTGQNTEAFF
V gene: TRBV3-1
D gene: TRBD1
clone size: NA
J gene: TRBJ1-1

CDR3 DNA: TGCGCCAGCAGCTCAAAATTGACAGCCTATAATGAAAAACTGTTTTTT
CDR3 protein: CASSSKLTAYNEKLFF
V gene: TRBV4-1
D gene: NA
clone size: NA
J gene: TRBJ1-4

CDR3 DNA: TGCAGTGCTAGAGAGATAGGGAGAACGAACCTTAATTCACCCCTCCACTTT
CDR3 protein: CSAREIGRTNLNSPLHF
V gene: TRBV20-1
D gene: NA
clone size: many
J gene: TRBJ1-6

CDR3 DNA: TGTGCCACCAGTGACGGTGGGGGCGGCAATCAGCCCCAGTACTTC
CDR3 protein: CATSDGGGGNQPQYF
V gene: TRBV24-1
D gene: NA
clone size: NA
J gene: TRBJ2-5

CDR3 DNA: TGTCCCAGCAGCGAGACGACAAGTAACTATGGCTACACCTTC
CDR3 protein: CPSSETTSNYGYTF
V gene: TRBV9
D gene: NA
clone size: NA
J gene: TRBJ1-2

CDR3 DNA: TGTGCCAGCAGCCCCACCTTAGGAGGCTACACCTTC
CDR3 protein: CASSPTLGGYTF
V gene: TRBV6-1
D gene: NA
clone size: NA
J gene: TRBJ1-2

CDR3 DNA: TGTGCCAGCAGTCCTAGCGGGGGAACCTACGAGCAGTACTTC
CDR3 protein: CASSPSGGTYEQYF
V gene: TRBV4-2
D gene: TRBD2
clone size: many
J gene: TRBJ2-7

CDR3 DNA: TGTGCCATCAGCACACTAGCGGGAGGGGGCAGCGGTACGCAGTATTTT
CDR3 protein: CAISTLAGGGSGTQYF
V gene: TRBV10-3
D gene: TRBD2
clone size: NA
J gene: TRBJ2-3

CDR3 DNA: TGTGCCAGCAGCCCCTGGGAAGCCTCTGGGGCCAACGTCCTGACTTTC
CDR3 protein: CASSPWEASGANVLTF
V gene: TRBV7-9
D gene: NA
clone size: many
J gene: TRBJ2-6

CDR3 DNA: TGCAGCTTGGGCAGAGGAAACACCATATATTTT
CDR3 protein: CSLGRGNTIYF
V gene: TRBV29-1
D gene: NA
clone size: NA
J gene: TRBJ1-3

CDR3 DNA: TGTGCCAGTAGTTTTAGTGACCGGCCGGAACCTTTCTTT
CDR3 protein: CASSFSDRPEPFF
V gene: TRBV19
D gene: NA
clone size: NA
J gene: TRBJ1-1

CDR3 DNA: TGCAGTGCTAGTTTGGGACAGGGGACTGAAAAACTGTTTTTT
CDR3 protein: CSASLGQGTEKLFF
V gene: TRBV20-1
D gene: TRBD1
clone size: many
J gene: TRBJ1-4

CDR3 DNA: TGTGCTAGCAGCTTAGTTATCGGGAGCTCCTACGAGCAGTACTTC
CDR3 protein: CASSLVIGSSYEQYF
V gene: TRBV7-7
D gene: NA
clone size: few
J gene: TRBJ2-7

CDR3 DNA: TGTGCCAGCAGCTCACCGGGGAGGGAAGGCAACGGATCACCCCTCCACTTT
CDR3 protein: CASSSPGREGNGSPLHF
V gene: TRBV11-1
D gene: NA
clone size: NA
J gene: TRBJ1-6

CDR3 DNA: TGTGCCAGTAGTGTTGGACAGAGCTCTGGAAACACCATATATTTT
CDR3 protein: CASSVGQSSGNTIYF
V gene: TRBV19
D gene: NA
clone size: many
J gene: TRBJ1-3

CDR3 DNA: TGTGCCAGTAGTATCATCTCAGGGGCCCCTAATGAAAAACTGTTTTTT
CDR3 protein: CASSIISGAPNEKLFF
V gene: TRBV19
D gene: NA
clone size: many
J gene: TRBJ1-4

CDR3 DNA: TGCAGTGCTAGGGCAGGGCGCAATCAGCCCCAGCATTTT
CDR3 protein: CSARAGRNQPQHF
V gene: TRBV20-1
D gene: NA
clone size: NA
J gene: TRBJ1-5

CDR3 DNA: TGTGCCAGCACCGACTCGTACACCGGGGAGACCCAGTACTTC
CDR3 protein: CASTDSYTGETQYF
V gene: TRBV2
D gene: NA
clone size: NA
J gene: TRBJ2-5

CDR3 DNA: TGCAGCGTTGTGGGAACTAGCGGGAACACAGATACGCAGTATTTT
CDR3 protein: CSVVGTSGNTDTQYF
V gene: TRBV29-1
D gene: TRBD2
clone size: NA
J gene: TRBJ2-3

CDR3 DNA: TGTGCCAGCAGTGCCGGGACAGGGGTGAACACCATATATTTT
CDR3 protein: CASSAGTGVNTIYF
V gene: TRBV12-3/TRBV12-4
D gene: TRBD1
clone size: NA
J gene: TRBJ1-3

CDR3 DNA: TGTGCCAGCAGCCGACAGGGAGGATTGGATACGCAGTATTTT
CDR3 protein: CASSRQGGLDTQYF
V gene: TRBV7-9
D gene: NA
clone size: many
J gene: TRBJ2-3

CDR3 DNA: TGCGCCAGCAGCTTAGACGGGCAGGGGCCCGCCAAAAACATTCAGTACTTC
CDR3 protein: CASSLDGQGPAKNIQYF
V gene: TRBV5-1
D gene: NA
clone size: NA
J gene: TRBJ2-4

CDR3 DNA: TGTGCCAGCAGCCAAAGGTTCCTAGCGGGGGGGCCAGGTGAGCAGTTCTTC
CDR3 protein: CASSQRFLAGGPGEQFF
V gene: TRBV4-2
D gene: TRBD2
clone size: few
J gene: TRBJ2-1

CDR3 DNA: TGCGCCAGCAGCTCCATGACAGGGGGTCCCTACGAGCAGTACTTC
CDR3 protein: CASSSMTGGPYEQYF
V gene: TRBV5-1
D gene: TRBD1
clone size: many
J gene: TRBJ2-7

CDR3 DNA: TGCGCCAGCAGCTTCGGGAGGGCCGGGGAGCTGTTTTTT
CDR3 protein: CASSFGRAGELFF
V gene: TRBV7-2
D gene: TRBD2
clone size: NA
J gene: TRBJ2-2

CDR3 DNA: TGTGCCAGCAGCTTAGCGGAGGTGTCTGAAGCTTTCTTT
CDR3 protein: CASSLAEVSEAFF
V gene: TRBV7-2
D gene: NA
clone size: many
J gene: TRBJ1-1

CDR3 DNA: TGTGCCACCAGTGACCGGACAGGGTTCACCGGGGAGCTGTTTTTT
CDR3 protein: CATSDRTGFTGELFF
V gene: TRBV24-1
D gene: TRBD1
clone size: NA
J gene: TRBJ2-2

CDR3 DNA: TGTGCCATCAGTGAAAAGCGGGAATTTGCCGGGGAGCTGTTTTTT
CDR3 protein: CAISEKREFAGELFF
V gene: TRBV10-3
D gene: TRBD2
clone size: once
J gene: TRBJ2-2

CDR3 DNA: TGTGCCAGCAGTACCAGTTCCGGGTCATATACCGGGGAGCTGTTTTTT
CDR3 protein: CASSTSSGSYTGELFF
V gene: TRBV7-9
D gene: NA
clone size: many
J gene: TRBJ2-2